The clone carrying this T cell receptor (beta chain) was detected a few times. Its antigen remains unknown. TCRdb re-derived calls from the 5' RACE reads in MiXCR, one entry per CDR3 protein. The table lists 690,000 or so distinct CDR3 sequences, 8.5% to 9.5% of them singletons, with roughly 0.97% in the top ten. These data belong to a study of identical twins. General study points: In monozygotic twins, models underestimated the sharing of out-of-frame TCR alpha. Low generation probability was overrepresented in out-of-frame alpha sequences shared by twins.

Per germline, CDR1 MNHEY and CDR2 SVGEGT. The CDR3 sequence is 14 residues long. Trimming cost V 9 bases and J 4 bases, with 15 bases left between them. A further study also used this sample, focusing on yellow fever vaccine responses in identical twins.

The chain couples TRBV6-2 or TRBV6-3 to TRBJ2-2, with a tentative D call TRBD2 (5 bases). Sequencing used PBMCs. This receptor was taken from a woman aged 18-29 years in good health. CDR3 in amino acids: CASPQREITGELFF. CDR3 sequence (DNA): TGTGCCAGTCCGCAACGGGAAATCACCGGGGAGCTGTTTTTT.